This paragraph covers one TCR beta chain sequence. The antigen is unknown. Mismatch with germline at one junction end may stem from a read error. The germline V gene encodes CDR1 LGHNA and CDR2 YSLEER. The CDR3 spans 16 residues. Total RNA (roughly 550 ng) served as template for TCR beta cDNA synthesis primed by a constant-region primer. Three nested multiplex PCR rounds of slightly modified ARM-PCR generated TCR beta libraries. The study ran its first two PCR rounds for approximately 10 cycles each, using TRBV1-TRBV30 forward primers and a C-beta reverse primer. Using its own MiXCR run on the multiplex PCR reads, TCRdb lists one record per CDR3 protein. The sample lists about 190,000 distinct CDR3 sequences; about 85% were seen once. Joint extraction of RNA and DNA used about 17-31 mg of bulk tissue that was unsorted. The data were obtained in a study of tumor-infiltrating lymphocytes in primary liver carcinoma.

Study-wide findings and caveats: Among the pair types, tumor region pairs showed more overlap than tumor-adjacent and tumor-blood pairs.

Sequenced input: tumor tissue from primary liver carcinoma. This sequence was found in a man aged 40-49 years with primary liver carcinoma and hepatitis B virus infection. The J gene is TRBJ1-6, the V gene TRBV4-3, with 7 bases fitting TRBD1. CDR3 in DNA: TGCGCCAGCAGTTCCTGGTACAGGGGAAGAAATTCATCCCTCCACTTT. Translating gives CASSSWYRGRNSSLHF.